The clone carrying this T cell receptor beta chain occurred a few times. Its antigen remains unknown. Vbeta (60) and Jbeta (13) primers were used in the PCR. The assay was immunoSEQ multiplex PCR, and TCRdb's table has in-frame clones only and misses some. The sample lists about 180,000 clones; 60% to 80% were seen once. This specimen belongs to a study of cytomegalovirus exposure and HLA in healthy donors. Study results and caveats: A link between a missense DCLRE1C variant and TCR beta V- and J-gene trimming emerged from a later analysis.

Germline assignment: CDR1 MRHNA and CDR2 SNTAGT. The CDR3 is 13 amino acids. J gave up 10 bases and V 2 bases, and 5 bases lay outside the gene matches. The chain combines TRBV6-4 with TRBJ2-1; 7 bases map to TRBD2. The source is a woman aged 45-65 years in good health and CMV-seropositive. Sequenced input: PBMCs. The chain's CDR3 is CASSDGYGGEQFF. CDR3 DNA: TGTGCCAGCAGTGACGGTTACGGGGGGGAGCAGTTCTTC.